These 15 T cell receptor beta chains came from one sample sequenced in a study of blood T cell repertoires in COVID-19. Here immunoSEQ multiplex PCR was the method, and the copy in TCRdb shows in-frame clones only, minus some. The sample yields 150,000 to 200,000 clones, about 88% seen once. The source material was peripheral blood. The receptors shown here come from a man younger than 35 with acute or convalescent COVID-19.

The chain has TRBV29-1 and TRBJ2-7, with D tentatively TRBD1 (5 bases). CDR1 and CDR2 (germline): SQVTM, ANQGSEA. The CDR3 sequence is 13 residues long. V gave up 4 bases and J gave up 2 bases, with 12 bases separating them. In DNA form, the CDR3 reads TGCAGCGTTGCTGTAGGGGTCACCTACGAGCAGTACTTC. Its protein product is CSVAVGVTYEQYF.

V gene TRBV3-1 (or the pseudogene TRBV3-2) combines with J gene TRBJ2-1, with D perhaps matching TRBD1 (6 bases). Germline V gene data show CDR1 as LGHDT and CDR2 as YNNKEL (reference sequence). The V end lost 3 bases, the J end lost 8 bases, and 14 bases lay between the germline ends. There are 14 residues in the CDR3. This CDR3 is CASSQPTGYHEQFF. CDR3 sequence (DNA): TGTGCCAGCAGCCAGCCCACAGGGTACCATGAGCAGTTCTTC.

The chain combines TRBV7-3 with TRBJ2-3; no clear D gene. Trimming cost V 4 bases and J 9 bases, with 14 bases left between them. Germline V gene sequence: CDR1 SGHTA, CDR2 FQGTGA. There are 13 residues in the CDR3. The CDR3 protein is CASSSSPTGTQYF. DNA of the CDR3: TGTGCCAGCAGCTCTTCGCCAACCGGGACGCAGTATTTT. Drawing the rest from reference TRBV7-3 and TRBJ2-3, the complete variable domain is GAGVSQTPSNKVTEKGKYVELRCDPISGHTALYWYRQSLGQGPEFLIYFQGTGAADDSGLPNDRFFAVRPEGSVSTLKIQRTERGDSAVYLCASSSSPTGTQYFGPGTRLTVL.

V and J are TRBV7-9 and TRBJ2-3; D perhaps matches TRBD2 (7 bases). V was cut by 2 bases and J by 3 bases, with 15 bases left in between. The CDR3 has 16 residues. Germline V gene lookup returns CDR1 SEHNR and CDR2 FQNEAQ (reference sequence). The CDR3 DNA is TGTGCCAGCAGCTTATACATGGGGGGGCCAACAGATACGCAGTATTTT. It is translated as CASSLYMGGPTDTQYF.

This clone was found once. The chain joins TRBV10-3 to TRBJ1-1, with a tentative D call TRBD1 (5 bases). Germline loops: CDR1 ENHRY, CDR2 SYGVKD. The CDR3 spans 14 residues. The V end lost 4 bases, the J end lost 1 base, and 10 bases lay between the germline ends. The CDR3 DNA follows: TGTGCCATCAGTGCCAACACAGGGAACACTGAAGCTTTCTTT. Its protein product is CAISANTGNTEAFF.

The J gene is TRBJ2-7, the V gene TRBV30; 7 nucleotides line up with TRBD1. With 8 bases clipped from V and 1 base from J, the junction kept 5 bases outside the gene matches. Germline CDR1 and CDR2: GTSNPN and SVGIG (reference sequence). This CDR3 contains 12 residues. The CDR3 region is CAGGQDSYEQYF. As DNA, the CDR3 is TGTGCCGGTGGACAGGATTCCTACGAGCAGTACTTC. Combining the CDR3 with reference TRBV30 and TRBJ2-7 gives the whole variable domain SQTIHQWPATLVQPVGSPLSLECTVEGTSNPNLYWYRQAAGRGLQLLFYSVGIGQISSEVPQNLSASRPQDRQFILSSKKLLLSDSGFYLCAGGQDSYEQYFGPGTRLTVT.

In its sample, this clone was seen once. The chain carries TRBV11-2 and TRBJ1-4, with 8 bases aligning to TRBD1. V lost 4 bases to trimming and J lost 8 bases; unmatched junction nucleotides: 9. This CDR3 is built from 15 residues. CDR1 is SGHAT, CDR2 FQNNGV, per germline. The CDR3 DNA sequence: TGTGCCAGCAGCTCGCTACAGGGGGAATACGAAAAACTGTTTTTT. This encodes CASSSLQGEYEKLFF.

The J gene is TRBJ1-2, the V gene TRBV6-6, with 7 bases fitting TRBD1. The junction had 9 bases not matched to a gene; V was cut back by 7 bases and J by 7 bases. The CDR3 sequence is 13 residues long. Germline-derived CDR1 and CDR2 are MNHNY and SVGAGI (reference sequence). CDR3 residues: CASTDRYLSGYTF. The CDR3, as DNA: TGTGCCAGCACGGACAGGTACCTTTCTGGCTACACCTTC.

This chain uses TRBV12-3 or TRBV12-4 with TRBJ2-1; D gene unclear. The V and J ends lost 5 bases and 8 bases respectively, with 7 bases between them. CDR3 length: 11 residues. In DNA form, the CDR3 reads TGTGCCAGCAGTCCTTTCGATGAGCAGTTCTTC. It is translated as CASSPFDEQFF.

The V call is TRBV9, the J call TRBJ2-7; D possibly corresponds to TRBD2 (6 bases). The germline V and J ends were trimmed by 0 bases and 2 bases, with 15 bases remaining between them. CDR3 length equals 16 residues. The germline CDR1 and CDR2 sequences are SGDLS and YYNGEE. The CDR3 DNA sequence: TGTGCCAGCAGCGTAGGTGGTAGCGGCAAAACCTACGAGCAGTACTTC. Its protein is CASSVGGSGKTYEQYF.

CDR3 in amino acids: CASSQGIYSTEAFF. The CDR3 DNA reads TGTGCCAGCAGCCAAGGCATTTACTCCACTGAAGCTTTCTTT. The rearrangement joins TRBV3-1 (or the pseudogene TRBV3-2) to TRBJ1-1; D unresolved. The CDR3 contains 14 residues. The germline V gene has CDR1 LGHDT and CDR2 YNNKEL (reference sequence). The V end lost 1 base, the J end lost 4 bases, and 10 bases lay between the germline ends.

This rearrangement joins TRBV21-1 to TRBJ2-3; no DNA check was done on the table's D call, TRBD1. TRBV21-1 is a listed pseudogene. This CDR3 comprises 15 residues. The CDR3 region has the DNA TGTGCCAGCACCAAACAGACAGGGCCGCGAGATACGCAGTATTTT. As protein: CASTKQTGPRDTQYF.

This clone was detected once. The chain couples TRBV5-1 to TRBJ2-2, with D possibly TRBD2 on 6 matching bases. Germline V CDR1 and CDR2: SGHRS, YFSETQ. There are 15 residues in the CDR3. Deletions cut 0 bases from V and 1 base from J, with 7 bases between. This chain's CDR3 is CASSLAGENTGELFF. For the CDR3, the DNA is TGCGCCAGCAGCTTGGCGGGGGAGAACACCGGGGAGCTGTTTTTT.

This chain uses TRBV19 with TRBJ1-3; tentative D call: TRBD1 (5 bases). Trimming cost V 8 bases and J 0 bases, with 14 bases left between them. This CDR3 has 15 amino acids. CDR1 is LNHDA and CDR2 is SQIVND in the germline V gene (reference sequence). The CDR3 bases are TGTGCCAGTCAACGTGGGGCTGCCTCTGGAAACACCATATATTTT. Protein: CASQRGAASGNTIYF.

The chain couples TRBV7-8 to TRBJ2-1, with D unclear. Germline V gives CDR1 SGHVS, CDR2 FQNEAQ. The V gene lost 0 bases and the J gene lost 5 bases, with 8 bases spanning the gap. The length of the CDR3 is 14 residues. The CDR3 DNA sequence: TGTGCCAGCAGCTTAGCTGGCCCCAACAATGAGCAGTTCTTC. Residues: CASSLAGPNNEQFF.